This TCR beta chain was profiled in a study of TIL therapy for anti-PD-1-resistant metastatic lung cancer. Study-level points and caveats: This highly selected cohort may not generalize to typical lung cancer patients.

There are 14 residues in the CDR3. Germline V gene sequence: CDR1 MNHEY, CDR2 SVGAGI. The ends were cut back, 4 bases at V and 0 bases at J, with 6 bases in the middle. Sequencing used immunoSEQ v3. Libraries were sequenced to 2 million to 2.5 million read pairs (survey) or about 5-6 million (deep). Libraries were prepared by immunoSEQ multiplex PCR; TCRdb keeps only in-frame clonotypes and omits some of them. This sample has about 10,000 clones, with 55% to 60% found just once. In this sample, this clone is medium-sized. Its cognate antigen is unknown. Sample time point: pre-treatment sample, taken before nivolumab and TIL therapy. The tumor samples were excised metastases, mostly pleural nodules or supraclavicular lymph nodes. Tumors were harvested before any PD-1/PD-L1 blockade.

The chain employs TRBV6-5 and TRBJ1-4; D not resolved. Sequencing used tumor tissue, obtained at baseline. The receptor's source is a person aged 25 to 85 with non-small cell lung cancer. CDR3 sequence: CASSFGPTNEKLFF. The CDR3 coding sequence is TGTGCCAGCAGTTTTGGCCCAACTAATGAAAAACTGTTTTTT.